This T cell receptor beta chain was documented in a study of blood T cell repertoires in COVID-19. As originally analysed: Using reference gene primer amplification, nucleated cell counts were estimated. Produced via immunoSEQ multiplex PCR; TCRdb's table is partial and in-frame only. That table is the source of V, J and clone size, and D and trimming were worked out from the DNA. The sample lists approximately 300,000 clones; about 85% were seen once. V dropped 6 bases and J dropped 4; count of bases not matched to a gene: 9. The CDR3 has 15 residues. From germline, CDR1 is LGHNT and CDR2 FRNRAP. Participants classified as exposed had met a COVID-19 case within 2 weeks before study entry.

This TCR derives from a woman in her 30s who had been exposed to COVID-19. V gene TRBV12-5 combines with J gene TRBJ1-5, with TRBD1 identical over 7 bases. Sequenced sample: PBMCs or T cells enriched from blood (not recorded which). CDR3 sequence: CASGDRTGGNQPQHF. In DNA form, the CDR3 reads TGTGCTAGTGGCGACAGGACAGGCGGAAATCAGCCCCAGCATTTT. Full variable domain (missing parts from reference TRBV12-5 and TRBJ1-5): DARVTQTPRHKVTEMGQEVTMRCQPILGHNTVFWYRQTMMQGLELLAYFRNRAPLDDSGMPKDRFSAEMPDATLATLKIQPSEPRDSAVYFCASGDRTGGNQPQHFGDGTRLSIL.